A single sample is the source of the 3 T cell receptor beta chains below, sequenced in a study of CD8+ T cells in alopecia areata. Pooled cells of cutaneous lymph node origin were sorted on CD4, CD8alpha, NKG2D, NKG2ACE and other markers. cDNA prepared by RNA extraction and subsequent reverse transcription served as the template for sequencing. Some clones are missing from TCRdb's copy, which holds only in-frame ones; the method was immunoSEQ multiplex PCR. The repertoire shows about 270,000 clones, none seen only once; the top ten take more than 0.95%. Sequenced material: CD4+ T cells sorted from a lymph node. Receptor source: a C3H/HeJ mouse with alopecia areata. This mouse strain has H2-k as its MHC haplotype.

With respect to this clone: The gene names given are mouse names. Read sequence stops 4 residues before the CDR3 end, and the germline J gene provides the missing end. V usage is TRBV1 and J usage is TRBJ2-2; the D gene is possibly TRBD1 (5 bases). V shed 3 bases and J shed 5 bases, with 7 bases lying between them. This CDR3 is built from 13 residues. Looked up from germline, CDR1 is NSQYPW and CDR2 is LRSPGD (reference sequence). CDR3 DNA, as far as it was read: TGCACCTGCAGTGCCCAGGGAACCGGG. It encodes CTCSAQGTG. The entire CDR3 is CTCSAQGTGQLYF.

The table lists this clone with a few counts. Gene names denote mouse genes. The read stops 4 residues short of the end of the CDR3; the missing end is completed from the germline J gene. The V and J genes are TRBV13-3 and TRBJ2-2; 8 bases agree with TRBD1. The CDR3 has 14 residues. The V segment lost 3 bases and the J segment 6 bases; nucleotides outside the gene matches: 4. In germline, CDR1 is NNHDY, CDR2 SYVADS. The sequenced CDR3 bases are TGTGCCAGCAGTGTTGGACAGGGTCCCGGG. Translating it yields CASSVGQGPG. The full CDR3 is CASSVGQGPGQLYF.

As to this clone: Gene labels here are mouse ones. Read sequence stops 4 residues before the CDR3 end, and the germline J gene provides the missing end. V gene TRBV5 combines with J gene TRBJ2-1; D perhaps matches TRBD2 (6 bases). This CDR3 has 13 residues. The V gene's germline CDR1 is LGHNA and CDR2 YNLKQL (reference sequence). Trimming cost V 2 bases and J 5 bases, with 7 bases left between them. The chain's CDR3 is CASSQLGDAEQFF. CDR3 bases read: TGTGCCAGCAGCCAATTGGGGGATGCT.